The clone carrying this T cell receptor (beta chain) appeared a few times. Antigen specificity is unknown. The CDR3 totals 15 residues. The V gene's germline CDR1 is MDHEN and CDR2 SYDVKM. V lost 2 bases and J lost 4, with 14 bases in between. This specimen comes from a study of naive and memory T cell subsets. Findings and limits, study-wide: Especially in CD8 cells, naive repertoires contained a few larger clonotypes, possibly CD45RA-re-expressing memory cells. TCR counts from RNA may reflect activation-linked expression changes.

The beta constant-region primer was an equimolar mix of two oligonucleotides covering TRBC1 and TRBC2. Nested alpha and beta constant-region primers with the SP2 primer drove four PCR rounds on ligated cDNA. The cDNA 3' end received a ligated single-stranded oligonucleotide carrying the SP2 primer and a 12-nucleotide UMI. TCRdb analysed the UMI-ligation and nested PCR reads with MiXCR anew, one entry per CDR3 protein. The data show fewer than 150,000 distinct CDR3 sequences, around 21% seen once. The V gene is TRBV28, the J gene TRBJ1-1; possibly TRBD1 for D (5 bases). The sequenced sample was naive CD8+ T cells from blood. The clonotype originates from a human donor in good health. Here the CDR3 reads CASSLERGSTTEAFF. In DNA, the CDR3 is TGTGCCAGCAGTTTAGAAAGGGGTTCGACCACTGAAGCTTTCTTT.